This TCR beta chain was sequenced during a study of blood T cell repertoires in COVID-19. There are 16 residues in the CDR3. Trimming took 2 bases from V and 4 from J; bases not matched to a gene: 8. The germline CDR1 and CDR2 sequences are SGHVS and FQNEAQ. Profiling relied on immunoSEQ multiplex PCR, and the TCRdb table lists in-frame clones only, not all of them. The table shows over 250,000 clones, with 88% occurring only once. This chain links TRBV7-8 with TRBJ1-5; 7 bases map to TRBD1. The receptor's source is a woman between 50 and 59 years old who had recovered from COVID-19. Sample: PBMCs or T cells enriched from blood (not recorded which). CDR3 sequence: CASSLLGPRGNQPQHF. The DNA of the CDR3 is TGTGCCAGCAGCTTACTTGGACCCAGGGGGAATCAGCCCCAGCATTTT.